What follows is one TCR beta chain and its context. Per the original methods: Cell counts per sample came from amplifying reference gene primers. The table came from immunoSEQ multiplex PCR; TCRdb's copy has only in-frame clones and leaves some out. The DNA gave D and trimming, while V, J and clone size come from that table. The sample shows about 200,000 clones, roughly four fifths of them seen only once. The length of the CDR3 is 19 residues. Germline loops: CDR1 SGHAT, CDR2 FQNNGV. Trimming removed 5 bases from V and 6 bases from J, with 30 bases in between. These data are taken from a study of blood T cell repertoires in COVID-19. The wider study: Samples representing acute and convalescent COVID-19 were sourced from the United States, Italy and Spain. Sources were T cells, B-cell-depleted T cells, or PBMCs; the material itself was cDNA or gDNA.

The source of this sequence is a woman aged 40 to 49 with active or convalescent COVID-19. The sample taken for sequencing was peripheral blood. The V call is TRBV11-2, the J call TRBJ2-3; perhaps TRBD2 as D (6 bases). The CDR3 is CASSTFPEAIRETGDTQYF. The CDR3 DNA reads as TGTGCCAGCAGCACCTTCCCGGAGGCCATACGGGAGACCGGGGATACGCAGTATTTT.